Presented here are 10 T cell receptor beta chains from one specimen sequenced in a study of T cell changes during pregnancy in multiple sclerosis. The repertoire was sequenced with immunoSEQ multiplex PCR; TCRdb's copy has only in-frame clones and lacks some. The repertoire consists of 65,000 to 70,000 clones, with 85% to 95% occurring once and the leading ten covering about 2%. This specimen was peripheral blood, taken in the third trimester of pregnancy. Source of these receptors: a female donor in good health, enrolled as a control in a pregnancy study.

This chain connects TRBV9 to TRBJ2-5; D is unresolved. This CDR3 contains 13 residues. Germline V gene lookup returns CDR1 SGDLS and CDR2 YYNGEE. V was trimmed by 2 bases and J by 1 base, leaving 6 bases between them. CDR3 sequence (DNA): TGTGCCAGCAGCGTTAGCATCCAAGAGACCCAGTACTTC. Its translation is CASSVSIQETQYF.

The gene calls are TRBV7-3 and TRBJ2-1; D remains unclear. V lost 3 bases and J lost 4, with 7 bases in between. This CDR3 has 13 residues. Per the germline V gene, CDR1 is SGHTA and CDR2 is FQGTGA. In DNA form, the CDR3 reads TGTGCCAGCAGCTTTTCGCAGTACAATGAGCAGTTCTTC. This gives the protein CASSFSQYNEQFF.

The rearrangement links TRBV11-2 to TRBJ2-5; TRBD2 aligns across 7 bases. Losses at the gene ends were 5 bases for V and 1 base for J; bases not matched to a gene: 4. CDR1 is SGHAT, CDR2 FQNNGV, per germline. The CDR3 totals 14 residues. As DNA, the CDR3 is TGTGCCAGCAGCCGGGAGCGGGGCCAAGAGACCCAGTACTTC. This sequence encodes CASSRERGQETQYF. Filled out from reference TRBV11-2 and TRBJ2-5, the complete variable domain reads EAGVAQSPRYKIIEKRQSVAFWCNPISGHATLYWYQQILGQGPKLLIQFQNNGVVDDSQLPKDRFSAERLKGVDSTLKIQPAKLEDSAVYLCASSRERGQETQYFGPGTRLLVL.

The rearrangement links TRBV10-1 to TRBJ2-7, with TRBD1 identical over 8 bases. CDR1 is WNHNN and CDR2 is SYGVQD in the germline V gene (reference sequence). The CDR3 has 15 amino acids. Trimming removed 2 bases from V and 0 bases from J; junction bases left unmatched: 3. CDR3 nucleotides: TGCGCCAGCAGTGAGGGGACAGGCTGCTCCTACGAGCAGTACTTC. Protein product: CASSEGTGCSYEQYF.

A single count supports this clone. The chain uses TRBV2 and TRBJ2-5; 7 bases map to TRBD1. Germline V lookup: CDR1 SNHLY, CDR2 FYNNEI. The CDR3 runs to 14 residues. The V gene end was trimmed by 6 bases and the J gene end by 2 bases; junction bases not matched to a gene: 6. The CDR3: CASRESTGQETQYF. In nucleotides, the CDR3 is TGTGCCAGCAGGGAGTCGACAGGGCAAGAGACCCAGTACTTC.

Note on this clone: This specimen includes other DNA sequences encoding the same CDR3. J is TRBJ2-7 and V is TRBV28; D perhaps matches TRBD2 (6 bases). The V end lost 3 bases, the J end lost 4 bases, and 7 bases lay between the germline ends. CDR3 length: 12 amino acids. The germline V gene encodes CDR1 MDHEN and CDR2 SYDVKM. DNA for the CDR3: TGTGCCAGCAGTTTGGGGGGATACGAGCAGTACTTC. This codes for CASSLGGYEQYF.

The V gene is TRBV6-5, the J gene TRBJ1-5, with 9 bases identical to TRBD1. The CDR3 runs to 14 residues. V lost 6 bases and J lost 5; bases outside the gene matches: 5. Germline V lookup: CDR1 MNHEY, CDR2 SVGAGI. This CDR3 is CASRTRQGDQPQHF. The CDR3 DNA reads TGTGCCAGCAGAACCCGACAGGGGGATCAGCCCCAGCATTTT.

The rearrangement uses TRBV2 and TRBJ2-7; D remains ambiguous. V was clipped by 7 bases and J by 0 bases, with 16 bases between them. The CDR3 sequence is 15 residues long. Germline lookup yields CDR1 SNHLY and CDR2 FYNNEI. Here the CDR3 DNA reads TGTGCCAGCACCCAGACATCCCCAAGCTCCTACGAGCAGTACTTC. It encodes CASTQTSPSSYEQYF.

The count of this clone is one. The V and J genes are TRBV6-5 and TRBJ2-7; D gene ambiguous. The CDR3 runs 12 residues. Germline assignment: CDR1 MNHEY and CDR2 SVGAGI. The ends were cut back, 7 bases at V and 2 bases at J, with 9 bases in the middle. Written as DNA, the CDR3 is TGTGCCAGCACCCTGACACCCTACGAGCAGTACTTC. Its translation: CASTLTPYEQYF.

As DNA, the CDR3 is TGTGCCAGCAGCAACCCGGGACAGGGCTCCTACGAGCAGTACTTC. It translates to CASSNPGQGSYEQYF. J is TRBJ2-7 and V is TRBV28; TRBD1 agrees at 9 bases. This CDR3 has 15 residues. Looked up from germline, CDR1 is MDHEN and CDR2 is SYDVKM. J was trimmed by 0 bases and V by 6 bases; bases with no gene match: 6. The entire variable domain, with the rest obtained from reference TRBV28 and TRBJ2-7, is as follows: DVKVTQSSRYLVKRTGEKVFLECVQDMDHENMFWYRQDPGLGLRLIYFSYDVKMKEKGDIPEGYSVSREKKERFSLILESASTNQTSMYLCASSNPGQGSYEQYFGPGTRLTVT.